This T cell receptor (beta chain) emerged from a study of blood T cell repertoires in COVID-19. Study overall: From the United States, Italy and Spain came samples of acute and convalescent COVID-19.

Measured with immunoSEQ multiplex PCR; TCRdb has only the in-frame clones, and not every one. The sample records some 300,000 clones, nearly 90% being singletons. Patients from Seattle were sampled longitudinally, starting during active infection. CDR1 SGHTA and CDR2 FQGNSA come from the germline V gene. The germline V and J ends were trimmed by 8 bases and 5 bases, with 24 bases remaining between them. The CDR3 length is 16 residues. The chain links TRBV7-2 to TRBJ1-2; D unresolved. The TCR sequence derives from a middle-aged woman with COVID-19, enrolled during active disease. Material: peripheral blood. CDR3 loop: CASALERAELLYGYTF. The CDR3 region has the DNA TGTGCCAGCGCCCTCGAGAGGGCAGAACTACTTTATGGCTACACCTTC.